Sequencing of this T cell receptor (beta chain) was carried out in a study of beta chain features in type 1 diabetes. General study results and limits: Lower insertion and higher deletion counts appeared at VDJ junctions in type 1 diabetes patients.

Reverse transcription of all isolated RNA meant that expressed TCRB transcripts were sequenced. The table came from immunoSEQ multiplex PCR; TCRdb's copy has only in-frame clones and leaves some out. The sample has nearly 250,000 clones, less than 15% seen once; the top ten hold about 0.024%. Via the markers CD45RO/CCR7/CD25/CD127/CD95/CD27, stem cell-like memory, regulatory, central memory and naive CD4+ cells were sorted. In its sample, this clone was seen a few times. Its antigen is not known. V lost 4 bases and J lost 7; bases outside the gene matches: 10. The CDR3 sequence is 16 residues long. Per the germline V gene, CDR1 is SGHTA and CDR2 is FQGNSA.

The chain recombines TRBV7-2 with TRBJ2-1, with 10 bases identical to TRBD2. This TCR was recovered from a woman aged 40 to 49 in good health. The specimen was naive CD4+ T cells from blood. As DNA, the CDR3 is TGTGCCAGCAGCTCCCAGAGAGCGGGGGGGAAGAATGAGCAGTTCTTC. Its protein is CASSSQRAGGKNEQFF.